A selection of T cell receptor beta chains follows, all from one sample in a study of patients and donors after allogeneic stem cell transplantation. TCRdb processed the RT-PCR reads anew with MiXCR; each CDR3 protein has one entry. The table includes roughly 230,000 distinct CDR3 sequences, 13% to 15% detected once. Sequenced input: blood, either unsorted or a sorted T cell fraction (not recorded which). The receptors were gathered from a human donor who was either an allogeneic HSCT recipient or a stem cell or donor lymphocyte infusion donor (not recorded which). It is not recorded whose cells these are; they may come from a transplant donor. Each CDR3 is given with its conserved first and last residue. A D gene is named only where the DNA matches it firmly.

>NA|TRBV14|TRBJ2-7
CASSQRGTEQYF
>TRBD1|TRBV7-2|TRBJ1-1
CASSLGQGTEAFF
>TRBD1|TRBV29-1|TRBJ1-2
CSVEGTGSGYTF
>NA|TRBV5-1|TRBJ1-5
CASSLVGGDQPQHF
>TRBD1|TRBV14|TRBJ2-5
CASSRRPTGEETQYF
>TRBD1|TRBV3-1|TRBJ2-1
CASSQDMVQGARNEQFF
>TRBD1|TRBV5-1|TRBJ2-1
CASSSGQGFGEQFF
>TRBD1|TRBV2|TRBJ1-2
CASSDDRAHYGYTF
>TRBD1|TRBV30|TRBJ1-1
CAFITFGDRMNTEAFF
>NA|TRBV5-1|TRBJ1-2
CASSKQGDDYGYTF
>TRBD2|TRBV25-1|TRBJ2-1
CASSAPGTSGYNEQFF
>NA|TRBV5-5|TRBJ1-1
CASSLGLGYATEAFF
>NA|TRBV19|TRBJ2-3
CASSIIGADTDTQYF
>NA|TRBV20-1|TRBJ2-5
CSAKNRQASQETQYF
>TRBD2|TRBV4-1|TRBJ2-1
CASSQASGFYNEQFF
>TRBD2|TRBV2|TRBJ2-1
CASSGLAGGHEQFF
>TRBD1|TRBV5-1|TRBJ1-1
CASSLGQGAAEAFF
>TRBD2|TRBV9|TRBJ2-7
CASSLGLENYEQYF
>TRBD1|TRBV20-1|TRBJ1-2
CSARWETNRGDYGYTF
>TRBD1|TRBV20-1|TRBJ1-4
CSASEGASRFAEKLFF
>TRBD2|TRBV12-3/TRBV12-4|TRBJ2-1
CASNALAGASYNEQFF
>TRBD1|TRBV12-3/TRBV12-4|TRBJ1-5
CASGDRGPLQPQHF
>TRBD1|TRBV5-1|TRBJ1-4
CASSHQGDEKLFF
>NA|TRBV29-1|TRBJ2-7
CSVVEYEQYF
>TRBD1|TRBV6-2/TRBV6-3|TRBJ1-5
CASSYYGQGSNQPQHF